Following are 27 T cell receptor beta chains from one sample sequenced in a study of blood T cell repertoires in COVID-19. The method was immunoSEQ multiplex PCR; TCRdb's version includes in-frame clones alone and lacks a portion of them. The table has about 260,000 clones, approximately 85% seen once. The sample consisted of peripheral blood. The receptors were sampled from a human donor in a cohort sampled during active COVID-19.

The V call is TRBV7-2, the J call TRBJ2-3, with D tentatively TRBD2 (5 bases). V shed 2 bases and J shed 4 bases, with 7 bases lying between them. The CDR3 totals 13 residues. CDR1 is SGHTA, CDR2 FQGNSA, per germline. The CDR3 region has the DNA TGTGCCAGCAGCTTAATGGAGGCAGATACGCAGTATTTT. Translating it yields CASSLMEADTQYF. Filled out from reference TRBV7-2 and TRBJ2-3, the complete variable domain reads GAGVSQSPSNKVTEKGKDVELRCDPISGHTALYWYRQSLGQGLEFLIYFQGNSAPDKSGLPSDRFSAERTGGSVSTLTIQRTQQEDSAVYLCASSLMEADTQYFGPGTRLTVL.

The V call is TRBV4-3, the J call TRBJ2-1; D is undetermined. V lost 0 bases, J lost 13 bases, and 13 bases lay in between. The CDR3 totals 13 residues. Germline V CDR1 and CDR2: LGHNA, YSLEER. Written as DNA, the CDR3 is TGCGCCAGCAGCCAAGATAGTGCGGCGCTACAGTTCTTC. It translates to CASSQDSAALQFF.

The rearrangement uses TRBV27 and TRBJ2-7; 7 positions agree with TRBD2. CDR1 MNHEY and CDR2 SMNVEV come from the germline V gene (reference sequence). V dropped 4 bases and J dropped 0; count of bases not matched to a gene: 6. The CDR3 contains 15 residues. CDR3 DNA sequence: TGTGCCAGCAGTTCTCTAGGGACTAACTCCTACGAGCAGTACTTC. The encoded protein is CASSSLGTNSYEQYF.

The gene calls are TRBV11-2 and TRBJ2-1, with D perhaps matching TRBD1 (5 bases). Germline values: CDR1 SGHAT, CDR2 FQNNGV. The CDR3 runs to 15 residues. Trimming removed 1 base at V and 3 bases at J, with 10 bases between. The CDR3 DNA reads as TGTGCCAGCAGCTTAGGGGCAGGGAACTACAATGAGCAGTTCTTC. It encodes CASSLGAGNYNEQFF.

The chain recombines TRBV21-1 with TRBJ2-1; the table's D gene call, TRBD2, was not cross checked with the DNA. TRBV21-1 is a recognized pseudogene. CDR3 length: 18 residues. The DNA of the CDR3 is TGTGCCAGCAGCAAAGCTGGCATCGGCGGGGGGAGGTGCAATGAGCAGTTCTTC. Amino acid sequence: CASSKAGIGGGRCNEQFF.

This chain joins TRBV20-1 and TRBJ1-2; D is undetermined. The CDR3 consists of 12 residues. Between the trimmed V and J ends, which lost 3 bases and 5 bases, there was a span of 10 bases. Germline loops: CDR1 DFQATT, CDR2 SNEGSKA (reference sequence). The CDR3 spells CSASNQEYGYTF. The CDR3 DNA sequence: TGCAGTGCTAGTAACCAGGAATATGGCTACACCTTC.

The genes are TRBV28 and TRBJ2-1; 7 bases agree with TRBD2. Germline CDR1 reads MDHEN; CDR2 reads SYDVKM. V gave up 3 bases and J gave up 5 bases; unmatched junction bases: 4. The CDR3 sequence is 14 residues long. CDR3 in DNA: TGTGCCAGCAGTTTGCTAGCGGATAACAATGAGCAGTTCTTC. It encodes CASSLLADNNEQFF.

The chain is built from TRBV5-1 and TRBJ1-1; 7 positions agree with TRBD1. Germline CDR1 and CDR2: SGHRS and YFSETQ. V shed 4 bases and J 4 bases; nucleotides not matched to a gene: 4. CDR3 length: 13 amino acids. The CDR3 DNA reads TGCGCCAGCAGCGAGGGGGCGCCCACTGAAGCTTTCTTT. This codes for CASSEGAPTEAFF.

V usage is TRBV6-5 and J usage is TRBJ2-3, with 7 bases matching TRBD2. Germline CDR1 and CDR2: MNHEY and SVGAGI. The ends lost 8 bases at V and 7 bases at J; junction bases unmatched: 6. This CDR3 has 12 amino acids. CDR3 in DNA: TGTGCCAGCCGGGAGGCGGGCAATACGCAGTATTTT. Its translation is CASREAGNTQYF.

This chain joins TRBV15 and TRBJ2-1, with 15 bases that match TRBD2. The CDR3 spans 18 residues. CDR1 LNHNV and CDR2 YYDKDF come from the germline V gene (reference sequence). The J segment lost 0 bases and the V segment lost 5 bases, leaving 5 bases of the junction unmatched. CDR3: CATSSGLAGGSSYNEQFF. The CDR3 nucleotides read TGTGCCACCAGCTCGGGACTAGCGGGAGGTTCCTCCTACAATGAGCAGTTCTTC.

The rearrangement joins TRBV28 to TRBJ2-1; 10 nucleotides line up with TRBD2. The V gene end was trimmed by 3 bases and the J gene end by 3 bases; junction bases not matched to a gene: 5. CDR1 and CDR2 from the germline V gene are MDHEN and SYDVKM. This CDR3 contains 16 residues. CDR3: CASSFQGTSVYNEQFF. The CDR3 bases are TGTGCCAGCAGTTTTCAGGGGACTAGCGTCTACAATGAGCAGTTCTTC.

This chain links TRBV18 with TRBJ1-2, with 7 nucleotides matching TRBD1. The junction had 24 bases not matched to a gene; V was cut back by 3 bases and J by 8 bases. CDR3 length: 19 amino acids. Germline CDR1 is KGHSH and CDR2 is LQKENI. The CDR3 DNA reads as TGTGCCAGCTCACCGTATATTCACGGGACAGAATCTTCCCAGGGGGGCTACACCTTC. Its protein product is CASSPYIHGTESSQGGYTF.

The rearrangement links TRBV21-1 to TRBJ2-7; TRBD2 was called by the table and not checked on the DNA. TRBV21-1 is deemed a pseudogene. CDR3 length: 16 residues. CDR3 sequence: CASSKAPSHSPYEQYF. In DNA form, the CDR3 reads TGTGCCAGCAGCAAAGCGCCTAGCCATTCCCCCTACGAGCAGTACTTC.

This clone was recorded once. The CDR3 protein is CATSRGQGSFYGYTF. Here the CDR3 DNA reads TGTGCCACCAGCAGAGGCCAGGGTTCGTTTTATGGCTACACCTTC. This chain links TRBV15 with TRBJ1-2; D perhaps matches TRBD1 (5 bases). V was shortened by 1 base and J by 5 bases, with 14 bases between the two germline ends. The CDR3 extends over 15 amino acids. From germline, CDR1 is LNHNV and CDR2 YYDKDF (reference sequence).

CDR3 sequence reads: CAISVGRGEYEQYF. The CDR3 DNA reads as TGTGCCATCAGTGTCGGGCGGGGGGAATACGAGCAGTACTTC. The chain links TRBV10-3 to TRBJ2-7, with 8 bases lining up with TRBD2. The CDR3 covers 14 residues. With V trimmed by 4 bases and J by 4 bases, 6 bases remained unmatched. Germline loops: CDR1 ENHRY, CDR2 SYGVKD.

This chain uses TRBV6-5 with TRBJ2-3; the match to TRBD2 covers 10 bases. Trimming at V came to 7 bases and at J to 6 bases, leaving 10 bases not matched to a gene. The CDR3 totals 15 residues. Per the germline V gene, CDR1 is MNHEY and CDR2 is SVGAGI. CDR3 nucleotides: TGTGCCAGCAAGCAAGCGGGAGGGCCGTCGGATACGCAGTATTTT. Its protein product is CASKQAGGPSDTQYF.

The chain recombines TRBV19 with TRBJ1-2, with D hard to call. Germline lookup yields CDR1 LNHDA and CDR2 SQIVND (reference sequence). Trimming took off 6 bases at V and 1 base at J, with 6 bases between the two ends. The CDR3 runs to 12 residues. Here the CDR3 reads CASRDFNYGYTF. The DNA for the CDR3 is TGTGCCAGTAGAGACTTTAACTATGGCTACACCTTC.

The chain recombines TRBV5-5 with TRBJ1-2; the D gene is possibly TRBD1 (5 bases). Germline V gene data show CDR1 as SGHKS and CDR2 as YYEKEE (reference sequence). There are 13 residues in the CDR3. Trimming removed 4 bases from V and 4 bases from J, with 11 bases in between. CDR3 amino acids: CASSPPQAYGYTF. The CDR3 DNA reads TGTGCCAGCAGCCCCCCACAGGCCTATGGCTACACCTTC.

The rearrangement uses TRBV3-1 (or the pseudogene TRBV3-2) and TRBJ2-1, with 11 bases aligning to TRBD2. CDR1 is LGHDT and CDR2 is YNNKEL in the germline V gene (reference sequence). CDR3 length: 14 amino acids. With V trimmed by 5 bases and J by 15 bases, 12 bases remained unmatched. Here the CDR3 reads CASSFQGLAVNPFF. DNA of the CDR3: TGTGCCAGCAGCTTTCAGGGACTAGCGGTAAATCCGTTCTTC.

The chain links TRBV10-3 to TRBJ2-3, with a tentative D call TRBD1 (7 bases). The V and J ends lost 10 bases and 0 bases respectively, with 11 bases between them. The germline V gene encodes CDR1 ENHRY and CDR2 SYGVKD. The CDR3 consists of 13 residues. DNA for the CDR3: TGTGCCACCGCAGGGGGGAGCACAGATACGCAGTATTTT. Translating gives CATAGGSTDTQYF.

CDR3 nucleotides: TGTGCCAGTAGTAGCGCGACCGGAGGGATTGGGTTGTACTTC. The encoded protein is CASSSATGGIGLYF. The chain carries TRBV19 and TRBJ2-7; D perhaps matches TRBD2 (6 bases). Deletions cut 4 bases from V and 12 bases from J, with 22 bases between. The CDR3 is made up of 14 amino acids. Germline V gene lookup returns CDR1 LNHDA and CDR2 SQIVND (reference sequence).

This sequence joins TRBV7-2 and TRBJ2-5, with a weak D call TRBD2 (6 bases). This CDR3 comprises 13 residues. Trimming took 5 bases from V and 5 from J, leaving 12 bases between them. Germline CDR1 is SGHTA and CDR2 is FQGNSA. The CDR3 DNA sequence: TGTGCCAGCAGCCGGGGACTTGTGGAGACCCAGTACTTC. This sequence encodes CASSRGLVETQYF.

This rearrangement joins TRBV15 to TRBJ2-1, with D unclear. Between the trimmed V and J ends, which lost 1 base and 6 bases, there was a span of 7 bases. Germline V gene lookup returns CDR1 LNHNV and CDR2 YYDKDF (reference sequence). The CDR3 loop spans 13 amino acids. CDR3 DNA sequence: TGTGCCACCAGCAGAGCGCCTAGCAATGAGCAGTTCTTC. Amino acid sequence: CATSRAPSNEQFF.

The chain recombines TRBV30 with TRBJ2-3, with TRBD2 matching 10 bases. V lost 2 bases and J lost 2; bases outside the gene matches: 10. The CDR3 is 17 amino acids. CDR1 GTSNPN and CDR2 SVGIG come from the germline V gene (reference sequence). In DNA, the CDR3 is TGTGCCTGGAGTTCACTAGCGGGAATCCCCCCCACAGATACGCAGTATTTT. This encodes CAWSSLAGIPPTDTQYF.

The genes are TRBV28 and TRBJ2-7, with 9 bases lining up with TRBD1. Germline values: CDR1 MDHEN, CDR2 SYDVKM. V was clipped by 8 bases and J by 3 bases; unmatched bases: 5. The CDR3 extends over 13 amino acids. The CDR3 loop reads CASRGGQGYEQYF. The CDR3 nucleotides read TGTGCCAGCCGCGGGGGACAGGGCTACGAGCAGTACTTC.

CDR3 DNA sequence: TGTGCCAGCAGTAATAACGGGCTAGGGGCTGAAGCTTTCTTT. Translation: CASSNNGLGAEAFF. The rearrangement joins TRBV9 to TRBJ1-1; perhaps TRBD1 as D (5 bases). The V gene's germline CDR1 is SGDLS and CDR2 YYNGEE. The germline V and J ends were trimmed by 5 bases and 6 bases, with 17 bases remaining between them. The CDR3 length is 14 residues.

The CDR3 coding sequence is TGTGCCAGCAGCTCTTCCCCAGTCCCCGATACGCAGTATTTT. Its translation is CASSSSPVPDTQYF. The chain employs TRBV7-6 and TRBJ2-3; no reliable D call. Germline V CDR1 and CDR2: SGHVS, FNYEAQ. The CDR3 totals 14 residues. Trimming pared 4 bases from V and 6 bases from J, leaving 14 bases between.